A selection of T cell receptor beta chains follows, all from one sample in a study of blood T cell repertoires in COVID-19. The assay was immunoSEQ multiplex PCR, and TCRdb's table has in-frame clones only and misses some. The profile shows 250,000 to 300,000 clones, more than 85% of them singletons. Material for sequencing was peripheral blood. Source of these receptors: a man younger than 30 with active or convalescent COVID-19. CDR3s include the opening cysteine and the closing phenylalanine or tryptophan. D genes are given only for firm matches. Clone size appears in some rows only: once, few, many, or a class for an expanded clone.

size	D	V	J	CDR3	DNA
-	-	TRBV3-1/TRBV3-2	TRBJ1-1	CASSPLAGLRNTEAFF	TGTGCCAGCAGCCCCTTGGCGGGACTACGGAACACTGAAGCTTTCTTT
once	-	TRBV4-2	TRBJ1-4	CASSQGGPANEKLFF	TGTGCCAGCAGCCAGGGGGGACCAGCTAATGAAAAACTGTTTTTT
-	-	TRBV9	TRBJ2-7	CASSHSGGRSSYEQYF	TGTGCCAGCAGCCATTCTGGCGGTAGGAGCTCCTACGAGCAGTACTTC
-	-	TRBV7-3	TRBJ1-1	CASSLYGSNTEAFF	TGTGCCAGCAGCTTATATGGGAGCAACACTGAAGCTTTCTTT
few	-	TRBV6-5	TRBJ1-2	CASSRDRSKGGYTF	TGTGCCAGCAGTCGAGACAGGTCCAAGGGCGGCTACACCTTC
-	-	TRBV19	TRBJ1-1	CASTLGITGGSEAFF	TGTGCCAGTACCCTAGGGATCACCGGGGGGTCTGAAGCTTTCTTT
-	-	TRBV29-1	TRBJ1-4	CSVHPAGGSATNEKLFF	TGCAGCGTACACCCAGCTGGGGGGTCGGCAACTAATGAAAAACTGTTTTTT
-	-	TRBV4-3	TRBJ1-6	CASSQVAGPNSPLHF	TGCGCCAGCAGCCAAGTTGCGGGACCGAATTCACCCCTCCACTTT
few	TRBD2	TRBV19	TRBJ2-2	CASSMPGVRTSGSAGELFF	TGTGCCAGTAGTATGCCAGGGGTTAGGACTAGCGGGAGTGCCGGGGAGCTGTTTTTT
few	-	TRBV19	TRBJ1-1	CASSIYRRESRGNTEAFF	TGTGCCAGTAGTATTTATCGTAGAGAGTCCCGGGGGAACACTGAAGCTTTCTTT
-	-	TRBV5-1	TRBJ2-3	CASGMGEGTDTQYF	TGCGCCAGTGGAATGGGGGAGGGCACAGATACGCAGTATTTT
-	TRBD1	TRBV6-5	TRBJ2-3	CASSYSLRQGADTQYF	TGTGCCAGCAGTTACTCGCTCCGACAGGGGGCAGATACGCAGTATTTT
-	TRBD1	TRBV5-4	TRBJ1-6	CASSHRDREYSPLHF	TGTGCCAGCAGTCACCGGGACAGGGAATACTCACCCCTCCACTTT
-	-	TRBV7-2	TRBJ2-5	CASSIQESIRETQYF	TGTGCCAGCAGTATACAGGAGTCGATACGGGAGACCCAGTACTTC
-	TRBD1	TRBV27	TRBJ1-6	CASRYGTGSSYNSPLHF	TGTGCCAGCAGATATGGGACAGGGAGCTCCTATAATTCACCCCTCCACTTT
-	TRBD1	TRBV5-4	TRBJ1-2	CASSITGGGGYTF	TGTGCCAGCAGCATCACAGGGGGCGGAGGCTACACCTTC
-	-	TRBV10-3	TRBJ2-2	CAISDLAGVNTGELFF	TGTGCCATCAGTGACCTCGCAGGGGTCAACACCGGGGAGCTGTTTTTT
once	-	TRBV28	TRBJ1-5	CASKRGSNQPQHF	TGTGCCAGCAAGCGGGGTAGCAATCAGCCCCAGCATTTT
-	-	TRBV5-1	TRBJ1-3	CASSQLGPGQLGNTIYF	TGCGCCAGCAGCCAATTGGGTCCCGGACAGCTTGGAAACACCATATATTTT
-	-	TRBV3-1/TRBV3-2	TRBJ2-3	CASSVAGAPDTQYF	TGTGCCAGCAGCGTGGCGGGGGCCCCAGATACGCAGTATTTT
-	TRBD1	TRBV5-1	TRBJ1-4	CASSPRDRKEKLFF	TGCGCCAGCAGTCCCCGGGACAGAAAGGAAAAACTGTTTTTT
-	-	TRBV25-1	TRBJ1-3	CASRPGQYGNTIYF	TGTGCCAGCAGACCCGGACAGTATGGAAACACCATATATTTT
-	-	TRBV7-2	TRBJ1-4	CASSRVGEKLFF	TGTGCCAGCAGCCGGGTGGGTGAAAAACTGTTTTTT
-	TRBD1	TRBV2	TRBJ1-1	CASRATGQGKAFF	TGTGCCAGCAGGGCGACAGGGCAAGGGAAAGCTTTCTTT
-	-	TRBV6-2/TRBV6-3	TRBJ2-7	CASSYPAGAAYEQYF	TGTGCCAGCAGTTACCCCGCAGGGGCCGCCTACGAGCAGTACTTC
once	-	TRBV7-9	TRBJ2-2	CASSVMELFF	TGTGCCAGCAGCGTAATGGAGCTGTTTTTT